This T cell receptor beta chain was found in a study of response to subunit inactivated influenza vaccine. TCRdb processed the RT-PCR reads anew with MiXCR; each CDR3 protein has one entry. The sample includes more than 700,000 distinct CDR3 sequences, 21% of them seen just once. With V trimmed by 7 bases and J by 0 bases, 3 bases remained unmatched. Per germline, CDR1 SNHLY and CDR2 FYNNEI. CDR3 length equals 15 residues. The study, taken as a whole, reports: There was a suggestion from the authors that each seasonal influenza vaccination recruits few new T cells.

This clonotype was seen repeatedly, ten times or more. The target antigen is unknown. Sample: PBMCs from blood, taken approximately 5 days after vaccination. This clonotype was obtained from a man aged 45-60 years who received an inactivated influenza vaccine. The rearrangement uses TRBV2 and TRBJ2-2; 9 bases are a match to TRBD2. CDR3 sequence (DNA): TGTGCCAGCAAAAGGACTAGCGCGAACACCGGGGAGCTGTTTTTT. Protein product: CASKRTSANTGELFF.